These T cell receptor beta chains were read from a single sample in a study of blood T cell repertoires in COVID-19. Clones were read by immunoSEQ multiplex PCR, and TCRdb kept only the in-frame ones, dropping some. There are under 300,000 clones in the sample; about 86% occur only once, and about 3.5% lies in the top ten. Source material: PBMCs or T cells enriched from blood (not recorded which). The receptors here all came from a woman in her thirties or forties with acute COVID-19. The CDR3 runs from the conserved cysteine through the conserved F or W. The order of the fields is clone size, J gene, D gene, V gene, CDR3 protein, CDR3 DNA. The D gene is left open where the match is weak. The size entry is marked missing in some rows and otherwise reads once, few, many or a size class.

. | TRBJ2-1 | . | TRBV2 | CATQGPGEQFF | TGTGCCACCCAAGGCCCGGGTGAGCAGTTCTTC
once | TRBJ1-6 | TRBD1 | TRBV28 | CASSADRVSPLHF | TGTGCCAGCAGTGCCGACAGGGTCTCACCCCTCCACTTT
once | TRBJ2-7 | TRBD2 | TRBV11-1 | CASSSGEAGSSYEQYF | TGTGCCAGCAGCTCGGGAGAAGCGGGAAGCTCCTACGAGCAGTACTTC
. | TRBJ1-3 | . | TRBV29-1 | CSVAGGSGNTIYF | TGCAGCGTTGCTGGAGGGTCCGGAAACACCATATATTTT
. | TRBJ1-1 | . | TRBV30 | CASTGETEAFF | TGTGCCTCAACTGGTGAAACTGAAGCTTTCTTT
. | TRBJ2-3 | TRBD2 | TRBV27 | CASSLLRREAVISSTDTQYF | TGTGCCAGCAGTTTACTGCGGCGGGAGGCCGTAATATCTAGCACAGATACGCAGTATTTT
. | TRBJ2-1 | TRBD1 | TRBV4-2 | CASSQDSGTANEQFF | TGTGCCAGCAGCCAAGATTCGGGGACAGCTAATGAGCAGTTCTTC
. | TRBJ2-7 | TRBD1 | TRBV3-1/TRBV3-2 | CASSQDWDSTYEQYF | TGTGCCAGCAGCCAAGATTGGGACAGCACCTACGAGCAGTACTTC
. | TRBJ1-1 | TRBD1 | TRBV5-6 | CASSFAGGDTEAFF | TGTGCCAGCAGCTTTGCAGGGGGAGACACTGAAGCTTTCTTT
. | TRBJ2-3 | TRBD2 | TRBV11-3 | CASSFLAGADTQYF | TGTGCCAGCAGCTTTTTAGCGGGAGCAGATACGCAGTATTTT
. | TRBJ2-1 | TRBD2 | TRBV30 | CAWTWASGRISEQFF | TGTGCCTGGACTTGGGCTAGCGGGAGAATTTCTGAGCAGTTCTTC
. | TRBJ2-1 | TRBD2 | TRBV7-2 | CASSSGLAGGNEQFF | TGTGCCAGCAGCTCGGGACTAGCGGGAGGGAATGAGCAGTTCTTC
few | TRBJ1-2 | . | TRBV2 | CARTPDPSYGYTF | TGTGCCAGAACCCCCGATCCCAGCTATGGCTACACCTTC
. | TRBJ1-3 | TRBD1 | TRBV27 | CASRLTGTGLGNTIYF | TGTGCCAGCAGACTAACCGGGACAGGGTTGGGAAACACCATATATTTT
. | TRBJ1-2 | TRBD1 | TRBV27 | CASSLWAGGSGGYTF | TGTGCCAGCAGTTTATGGGCAGGGGGTTCCGGTGGCTACACCTTC
. | TRBJ2-5 | . | TRBV5-1 | CASSLSWGGPEETQYF | TGCGCCAGCAGCTTGAGTTGGGGGGGGCCGGAGGAGACCCAGTACTTC
. | TRBJ1-3 | . | TRBV6-5 | CATFSRSGNTIYF | TGTGCCACCTTCTCTCGCTCTGGAAACACCATATATTTT
. | TRBJ1-3 | . | TRBV6-5 | CASSYTWEGNTIYF | TGTGCCAGCAGTTACACATGGGAGGGAAACACCATATATTTT
. | TRBJ2-1 | . | TRBV6-5 | CASSYAAGAGHNEQFF | TGTGCCAGCAGTTACGCGGCAGGGGCAGGCCACAATGAGCAGTTCTTC
. | TRBJ2-1 | TRBD1 | TRBV24-1 | CATSDPGGTYNEQFF | TGTGCCACCAGTGACCCAGGGGGCACCTACAATGAGCAGTTCTTC
. | TRBJ2-2 | TRBD2 | TRBV5-1 | CASSLTLAGTNTGELFF | TGCGCCAGCAGCTTGACCCTAGCGGGAACGAACACCGGGGAGCTGTTTTTT
once | TRBJ2-1 | TRBD2 | TRBV9 | CASSPGGRTSGRNEQFF | TGTGCCAGCAGCCCGGGGGGGCGGACTAGCGGGAGAAATGAGCAGTTCTTC
. | TRBJ2-3 | TRBD2 | TRBV5-4 | CASSGGLAGGISTDTQYF | TGTGCCAGCAGCGGCGGACTAGCGGGAGGTATTAGCACAGATACGCAGTATTTT
. | TRBJ2-7 | TRBD2 | TRBV20-1 | CSASILAGDYEQYF | TGCAGTGCTAGTATCCTAGCGGGAGATTACGAGCAGTACTTC
. | TRBJ2-1 | TRBD2 | TRBV7-3 | CASSLRAGEVGMQFF | TGTGCCAGCAGCTTAAGAGCGGGGGAGGTGGGGATGCAGTTCTTC
. | TRBJ2-2 | TRBD2 | TRBV19 | CASSMIWTSGRAGELFF | TGTGCCAGTAGTATGATTTGGACTAGCGGGAGGGCCGGGGAGCTGTTTTTT